One sample yielded the 16 T cell receptor beta chains listed below, sequenced in a study of CD8+ T cells in alopecia areata. The treatment was: oral pan-JAK inhibitor, 5-10 mg twice daily. It was cDNA, reverse transcribed from extracted RNA, that served as the sequencing template. Only in-frame clones appear in the TCRdb table, and some are missing; sequencing was by immunoSEQ multiplex PCR. The sample carries 150,000 to 200,000 clones, roughly 60% recorded once. Sequenced here: CD4+ T cells sorted from blood, sampled between weeks 49 and 50, from a patient treated with tofacitinib. Receptors originate from a human donor with alopecia areata.

The table lists this clone with a count of one. The rearrangement joins TRBV6-5 to TRBJ1-2, with D hard to call. Per the germline V gene, CDR1 is MNHEY and CDR2 is SVGAGI. V was cut by 4 bases and J by 0 bases, with 12 bases left in between. The CDR3 is made up of 15 amino acids. DNA for the CDR3: TGTGCCAGCAGTTCCCCGGGGATTCCTAACTATGGCTACACCTTC. Its translation is CASSSPGIPNYGYTF.

The chain combines TRBV27 with TRBJ1-1; TRBD1 might be the D (6 bases). The V gene lost 4 bases and the J gene lost 5 bases, with 17 bases spanning the gap. Germline CDR1 MNHEY, CDR2 SMNVEV (reference sequence). This CDR3 region has 15 residues. The CDR3 loop reads CASSSDRGHRTEAFF. CDR3 coding DNA: TGTGCCAGCAGTTCCGACCGGGGACACCGGACTGAAGCTTTCTTT.

This sequence joins TRBV30 and TRBJ2-1; 12 bases match TRBD2. Germline V gene data show CDR1 as GTSNPN and CDR2 as SVGIG (reference sequence). Losses at the gene ends were 0 bases for V and 9 bases for J; bases not matched to a gene: 9. The CDR3 is made up of 16 amino acids. The CDR3 region is CAWSVLAGGGQGEQFF. The CDR3 coding sequence is TGTGCCTGGAGTGTACTAGCGGGGGGCGGTCAGGGTGAGCAGTTCTTC.

The rearrangement links TRBV29-1 to TRBJ2-1; either TRBD1 or TRBD2 may fit D (5 bases each). V shed 8 bases and J shed 6 bases, with 17 bases lying between them. Germline values: CDR1 SQVTM, CDR2 ANQGSEA. The CDR3 is 13 amino acids. As DNA, the CDR3 is TGCAGCCTCACCGGGACGGACCCCAATGAGCAGTTCTTC. This encodes CSLTGTDPNEQFF.

This chain joins TRBV29-1 and TRBJ1-2, with 9 nucleotides matching TRBD1. V shed 4 bases, J shed 3 bases, and the junction held 3 bases outside the gene matches. The CDR3 is 13 amino acids. The V gene's germline CDR1 is SQVTM and CDR2 ANQGSEA. CDR3 in amino acids: CSVGTGADYGYTF. The DNA for the CDR3 is TGCAGCGTTGGGACAGGGGCGGACTATGGCTACACCTTC.

The chain couples TRBV6-1 to TRBJ2-2; D uncertain. Germline V gives CDR1 MNHNS, CDR2 SASEGT. With 5 bases removed from V and 5 bases from J, the gap between germline ends came to 9 bases. This CDR3 region has 13 residues. CDR3 amino acids: CASSPLVTGELFF. Written as DNA, the CDR3 is TGTGCCAGCAGTCCACTGGTAACCGGGGAGCTGTTTTTT.

This chain joins TRBV7-2 and TRBJ1-5, with D maybe TRBD1 (5 bases). Germline loops: CDR1 SGHTA, CDR2 FQGNSA. The V end was cut by 1 base, the J end by 8 bases, with 15 bases between. This CDR3 is built from 15 residues. The CDR3 sequence is CASSLVRGPTEPQHF. In DNA, the CDR3 is TGTGCCAGCAGCTTAGTTCGGGGCCCTACAGAGCCCCAGCATTTT.

V is TRBV7-2 and J is TRBJ1-1; D remains unclear. Looked up from germline, CDR1 is SGHTA and CDR2 is FQGNSA. The CDR3 has 14 amino acids. The V end lost 5 bases, the J end lost 1 base, and 11 bases lay between the germline ends. The CDR3 DNA is TGTGCCAGCAGCCCAGGTTCTCAGAACACTGAAGCTTTCTTT. Its translation is CASSPGSQNTEAFF.

The chain links TRBV29-1 to TRBJ1-1, with 11 bases matching TRBD1. This CDR3 is built from 13 residues. J gave up 5 bases and V 5 bases, and 4 bases lay outside the gene matches. The germline gives CDR1 SQVTM, CDR2 ANQGSEA. The CDR3 is CSVRTGGVTEAFF. The CDR3 DNA is TGCAGCGTTAGGACAGGGGGCGTGACTGAAGCTTTCTTT.

V usage is TRBV19 and J usage is TRBJ2-1, with 10 bases fitting TRBD2. CDR1 is LNHDA and CDR2 is SQIVND in the germline V gene (reference sequence). The ends lost 4 bases at V and 7 bases at J; junction bases unmatched: 7. The CDR3 runs to 15 residues. As DNA, the CDR3 is TGTGCCAGTAGTACAAGGACTAGCGGAAGGAATGAGCAGTTCTTC. Translated: CASSTRTSGRNEQFF.

This chain uses TRBV5-1 with TRBJ1-4; 7 bases fit TRBD1. Germline values: CDR1 SGHRS, CDR2 YFSETQ. After removal of 5 bases from V and 1 base from J, the junction contained 5 bases not matched to a gene. The CDR3 spans 15 residues. CDR3 DNA: TGCGCCAGCAGTCGCCCAGGGGGAACTAATGAAAAACTGTTTTTT. It yields the protein CASSRPGGTNEKLFF.

The rearrangement joins TRBV9 to TRBJ2-5; D unresolved. Trimming took off 0 bases at V and 2 bases at J, with 14 bases between the two ends. Germline values: CDR1 SGDLS, CDR2 YYNGEE. CDR3 length: 16 residues. The CDR3 sequence is CASSVAEQVGQETQYF. The CDR3 nucleotides are TGTGCCAGCAGCGTAGCCGAGCAGGTCGGGCAAGAGACCCAGTACTTC.

This sequence joins TRBV30 and TRBJ1-1; D unclear. Germline V gene lookup returns CDR1 GTSNPN and CDR2 SVGIG (reference sequence). The ends were cut back, 0 bases at V and 2 bases at J, with 10 bases in the middle. This CDR3 has 14 residues. The DNA for the CDR3 is TGTGCCTGGAGTGTACATCGGAGTAACACTGAAGCTTTCTTT. It translates to CAWSVHRSNTEAFF. Based on the CDR3 plus reference TRBV30 and TRBJ1-1, the full variable domain is SQTIHQWPATLVQPVGSPLSLECTVEGTSNPNLYWYRQAAGRGLQLLFYSVGIGQISSEVPQNLSASRPQDRQFILSSKKLLLSDSGFYLCAWSVHRSNTEAFFGQGTRLTVV.

In its sample, this clone was seen a few times. The V and J genes are TRBV10-3 and TRBJ2-1, with 7 positions matching TRBD2. Germline V gene data show CDR1 as ENHRY and CDR2 as SYGVKD. The CDR3 is 17 amino acids. The trim removed 4 bases at V and 0 bases at J, leaving 9 bases unmatched. In nucleotides, the CDR3 is TGTGCCATCAGTGGAGAAGCGGGGAGTAGCTCCTACAATGAGCAGTTCTTC. Translation gives CAISGEAGSSSYNEQFF.

The chain links TRBV29-1 to TRBJ2-5, with D perhaps TRBD1 (6 bases). The V gene's germline CDR1 is SQVTM and CDR2 ANQGSEA. There are 13 residues in the CDR3. Trimming removed 4 bases at V and 3 bases at J, with 12 bases between. The DNA of the CDR3 is TGCAGCGTTGTCAGGGGTGTGAAAGAGACCCAGTACTTC. Translated, it gives CSVVRGVKETQYF.

The J gene is TRBJ2-1, the V gene TRBV29-1; 11 bases fit TRBD2. In germline, CDR1 is SQVTM, CDR2 ANQGSEA. The J segment lost 2 bases and the V segment lost 1 base, leaving 4 bases of the junction unmatched. There are 16 residues in the CDR3. The CDR3 protein is CSVEGLTSGTYNEQFF. The CDR3 DNA follows: TGCAGCGTTGAAGGGTTGACTAGCGGGACCTACAATGAGCAGTTCTTC.